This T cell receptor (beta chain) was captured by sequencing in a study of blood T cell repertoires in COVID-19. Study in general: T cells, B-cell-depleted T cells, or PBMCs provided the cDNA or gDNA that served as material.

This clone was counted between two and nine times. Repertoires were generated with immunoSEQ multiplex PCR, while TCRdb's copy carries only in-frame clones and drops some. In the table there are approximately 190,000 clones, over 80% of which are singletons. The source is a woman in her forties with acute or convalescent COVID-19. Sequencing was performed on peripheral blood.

The CDR3 DNA is TGTGCCAGCAGCTCCCAAAACACCGGGGAGCTGTTTTTT. Protein sequence: CASSSQNTGELFF. The chain joins TRBV11-3 to TRBJ2-2; D gene unclear. Looked up from germline, CDR1 is SGHNT and CDR2 is YENEEA. The CDR3 runs to 13 residues. V lost 4 bases and J 2 bases, leaving 5 bases between the germline ends.